This record looks at one T cell receptor (beta chain) sequence and its context. Its target is not known. Molecular-barcoded quantitative 5'-RACE produced these TCR beta libraries. MiXCR was run by TCRdb on the 5' RACE reads, yielding one entry per CDR3 protein. This sample has roughly 240,000 distinct CDR3 sequences, with roughly 8% found just once. The length of the CDR3 is 15 residues. Germline CDR1 is PRHDT and CDR2 is FYEKMQ (reference sequence). With 2 bases removed from V and 4 bases from J, the gap between germline ends came to 9 bases. This entry belongs to a study of CD8 T cells in ankylosing spondylitis. Points from the study as a whole: Characteristic, it appeared, of ankylosing spondylitis blood was a TCR beta motif of about eight highly homologous variants. Existing reports had already noted some motif variants in reactive arthritis synovial fluid and blood. As reported, disease-linked clones showed significant enrichment in matched ankylosing spondylitis synovial fluid.

The sample was blood, either unsorted or a sorted T cell fraction (not recorded which). The V and J genes are TRBV13 and TRBJ2-6; no clear D gene. This clonotype was sampled from a female donor with ankylosing spondylitis or in good health (not recorded which). CDR3: CASSLYSAGANVLTF. The CDR3 bases are TGTGCCAGCAGCTTATATTCGGCGGGGGCCAACGTCCTGACTTTC.